The 29 T cell receptor beta chains given below trace back to one sample, sequenced in a study of T cells after yellow fever vaccination (dated by TCRdb to the late 2010s). Read against the paper, the sample's treatment or condition label means: live attenuated yellow fever vaccine strain. The library came from 5' RACE. Sequencing used an Illumina NovaSeq 6000. TCRdb took the public reads, trimmed them with fastp at Q25, ran MiXCR for clone calling and kept in-frame beta chains. A single entry per CDR3 protein holds the most common genes and DNA from its merged rows. This sample holds some 320,000 distinct CDR3 sequences; about 10% were observed only once. Clones ranked in the top ten supply roughly 3% of the sample. The sequences come from CD4+ T cells sorted from PBMCs, collected 45 days after the yellow fever booster vaccination. The receptors originated from a man aged 18 to 30 who received the YFV17D yellow fever vaccine.

The chain recombines TRBV21-1 with TRBJ2-7. TRBV21-1 is reported as a pseudogene. This CDR3 region has 13 residues. As DNA, the CDR3 is TGTGCCAGCAGCAGCGGACAGCTCTACGAGCAGTACGTC. This translates into CASSSGQLYEQYV.

The chain is built from TRBV20-1 and TRBJ2-3; D ambiguous. V was shortened by 0 bases and J by 1 base, with 5 bases between the two germline ends. The germline V gene encodes CDR1 DFQATT and CDR2 SNEGSKA (reference sequence). The CDR3 is made up of 13 amino acids. The CDR3 DNA reads as TGCAGTGCTAGAGATCCCCGCACAGATACGCAGTATTTT. Amino acid sequence: CSARDPRTDTQYF.

This clonotype was counted a few times. The V and J genes are TRBV11-2 and TRBJ1-6, with a tentative D call TRBD1 (5 bases). Germline V gives CDR1 SGHAT, CDR2 FQNNGV. The length of the CDR3 is 16 residues. The V gene lost 5 bases and the J gene lost 5 bases, with 16 bases spanning the gap. The CDR3 sequence is CASSPHLAGNNSPLHF. DNA of the CDR3: TGTGCCAGCAGCCCCCACCTGGCAGGGAATAATTCACCCCTCCACTTT.

This clonotype was seen only a few times. CDR3 sequence: CASSNYRGATQYF. The DNA for the CDR3 is TGTGCCAGCAGTAACTACCGGGGGGCTACGCAGTATTTT. V gene TRBV27 combines with J gene TRBJ2-3, with D possibly matching TRBD2 (7 bases). This CDR3 is built from 13 residues. V was pared by 5 bases and J by 8 bases, with 14 bases between. Germline CDR1 and CDR2: MNHEY and SMNVEV (reference sequence).

In its sample, this clonotype was seen many times. The V call is TRBV12-3 or TRBV12-4, the J call TRBJ2-5; D gene ambiguous. V dropped 0 bases and J dropped 2 bases, with 7 bases sitting between them. The length of the CDR3 is 14 residues. In DNA, the CDR3 is TGTGCCAGCAGTTTAGCGGCAGCTCAAGAGACCCAGTACTTC. As protein: CASSLAAAQETQYF.

This sequence joins TRBV15 and TRBJ1-5; D not resolved. CDR1 is LNHNV and CDR2 is YYDKDF in the germline V gene (reference sequence). With 3 bases removed from V and 3 bases from J, the gap between germline ends came to 9 bases. This CDR3 region has 14 residues. The CDR3 loop is CATSSRALNQPQHF. The CDR3 nucleotides are TGTGCCACCAGCAGTCGAGCCCTCAATCAGCCCCAGCATTTT.

On this clonotype: A read error may account for a junction end that differs from germline. The V and J genes are TRBV19 and TRBJ2-3; 8 bases fit TRBD2. This CDR3 has 13 amino acids. Per germline, CDR1 LNHDA and CDR2 SQIVND (reference sequence). Here the CDR3 DNA reads TGTGCCAGTAGTACCCTTGAGCGGGGGCATGGACATTTT. This encodes CASSTLERGHGHF. Full variable domain (outside the CDR3, taken from reference TRBV19 and TRBJ2-3): DGGITQSPKYLFRKEGQNVTLSCEQNLNHDAMYWYRQDPGQGLRLIYYSQIVNDFQKGDIAEGYSVSREKKESFPLTVTSAQKNPTAFYLCASSTLERGHGHFGPGTRLTVL.

The table lists this clonotype with many counts. V is TRBV12-3 or TRBV12-4 and J is TRBJ2-4, with a tentative D call TRBD1 (5 bases). V shed 5 bases and J shed 9 bases, with 11 bases lying between them. The CDR3 loop spans 12 amino acids. CDR3 nucleotide sequence: TGTGCCAGCAGTCGACAGTCCAGCATTCAGTACTTC. Its translation is CASSRQSSIQYF.

This clonotype has a count of ten or more. The chain carries TRBV9 and TRBJ2-3; the D gene is possibly TRBD1 (5 bases). The CDR3 totals 16 residues. Germline lookup yields CDR1 SGDLS and CDR2 YYNGEE. V was cut by 0 bases and J by 2 bases, with 13 bases left in between. CDR3 amino acids: CASSVGGLADTDTQYF. The CDR3 bases are TGTGCCAGCAGCGTAGGGGGCTTGGCGGACACAGATACGCAGTATTTT.

This clonotype has ten or more counts. This sequence joins TRBV12-5 and TRBJ2-1; 9 positions agree with TRBD1. Trimming took 2 bases from V and 8 from J; bases not matched to a gene: 13. The CDR3 has 17 residues. In germline, CDR1 is LGHNT, CDR2 FRNRAP. CDR3 DNA sequence: TGTGCTAGTGGTTTGACTGCGACAGGGGGAAAAGGGGATGAGCAGTTCTTC. Its translation is CASGLTATGGKGDEQFF.

This clonotype was seen ten or more times. This chain links TRBV10-3 with TRBJ2-1; 9 bases map to TRBD2. The V and J ends lost 3 bases and 6 bases, in that order; junction bases with no gene match: 3. CDR1 ENHRY and CDR2 SYGVKD come from the germline V gene. The CDR3 runs 14 residues. CDR3 loop: CAISDGGGGNEQFF. The CDR3 DNA follows: TGTGCCATCAGTGATGGCGGGGGGGGCAATGAGCAGTTCTTC.

There are a few counts of this clonotype. The chain couples TRBV7-8 to TRBJ1-2; D unresolved. The germline V gene encodes CDR1 SGHVS and CDR2 FQNEAQ. Trimming took 0 bases from V and 4 from J, leaving 9 bases between them. CDR3 length equals 14 residues. CDR3 in DNA: TGTGCCAGCAGCTTAGCGCGGAACAGCTATGGCTACACCTTC. Translating gives CASSLARNSYGYTF.

In its sample, this clonotype was seen a few times. The genes are TRBV6-5 and TRBJ2-1, with 9 bases that match TRBD1. V was clipped by 2 bases and J by 10 bases; unmatched bases: 6. The CDR3 covers 14 residues. Germline V gives CDR1 MNHEY, CDR2 SVGAGI. CDR3 bases: TGTGCCAGCAGTTACCCGGGACAGGGAGGCGAGCAGTTCTTC. Residues: CASSYPGQGGEQFF.

Worth noting for this clonotype: This may come from a read error, since a much larger clone is one base off. The rearrangement links TRBV9 to TRBJ1-2, with unresolved D. CDR1 is SGDLS, CDR2 YYNGEE, per germline. V gave up 2 bases and J gave up 4 bases, with 15 bases separating them. The CDR3 runs to 15 residues. CDR3 sequence reads: CASSVRSRSGYGYTF. The CDR3 DNA reads TGTGCCAGCAGCGTCAGATCAAGGTCTGGCTATGGCTACACCTTC.

The J gene is TRBJ2-7, the V gene TRBV27, with 9 nucleotides matching TRBD1. V lost 2 bases and J lost 1; bases outside the gene matches: 3. The CDR3 is 15 residues long. Per the germline V gene, CDR1 is MNHEY and CDR2 is SMNVEV (reference sequence). The CDR3 DNA reads TGTGCCAGCAGTTTAAAGGGACAGGGATCCTACGAGCAGTACGTC. Residues: CASSLKGQGSYEQYV.

This clonotype has more than one count but fewer than ten. J is TRBJ2-1 and V is TRBV4-1; either TRBD1 or TRBD2 may supply D (5 bases each). The germline V gene has CDR1 MGHRA and CDR2 YSYEKL. V gave up 2 bases and J gave up 10 bases, with 15 bases separating them. The CDR3 has 14 amino acids. CDR3 bases: TGCGCCAGCAGCCAACCTACAAGGGGAGTGGAGCAGTTCTTC. The encoded protein is CASSQPTRGVEQFF.

A note on this clonotype: A far larger clone lies a single base away; this is likely a read error. The chain links TRBV7-6 to TRBJ2-5; D is undetermined. The CDR3 totals 13 residues. V lost 1 base to trimming and J lost 4 bases, with 7 bases between them. Germline values: CDR1 SGHVS, CDR2 FNYEAQ. The CDR3 protein is CASSLGRLETQYF. CDR3 bases: TGTGCCAGCAGCTTAGGCCGGCTAGAGACCCAGTACTTC.

The chain joins TRBV6-6 to TRBJ2-4; 7 positions match TRBD2. In germline, CDR1 is MNHNY, CDR2 SVGAGI (reference sequence). This CDR3 has 14 amino acids. Trimming removed 11 bases from V and 0 bases from J; junction bases left unmatched: 7. In DNA form, the CDR3 reads TGTGCCGGAGGCGGGGGAATAGCCAAAAACATTCAGTACTTC. Its translation: CAGGGGIAKNIQYF.

This clonotype was seen at least ten times. This rearrangement joins TRBV4-2 to TRBJ2-2; 7 bases agree with TRBD2. Germline CDR1 and CDR2: LGHNA and YNFKEQ. This CDR3 is built from 13 residues. The J segment lost 4 bases and the V segment lost 4 bases, leaving 0 bases of the junction unmatched. In DNA, the CDR3 is TGTGCCAGCAGCCGGACTAGCACCGGGGAGCTGTTTTTT. Encoded protein: CASSRTSTGELFF.

V is TRBV30 and J is TRBJ1-1; no reliable D call. Germline loops: CDR1 GTSNPN, CDR2 SVGIG (reference sequence). Trimming pared 4 bases from V and 0 bases from J, leaving 12 bases between. This CDR3 is built from 14 residues. DNA of the CDR3: TGTGCCTGGATCCAGTCTGCTATGAACACTGAAGCTTTCTTT. This codes for CAWIQSAMNTEAFF. Using reference TRBV30 and TRBJ1-1 for the parts outside the CDR3, the full variable domain is SQTIHQWPATLVQPVGSPLSLECTVEGTSNPNLYWYRQAAGRGLQLLFYSVGIGQISSEVPQNLSASRPQDRQFILSSKKLLLSDSGFYLCAWIQSAMNTEAFFGQGTRLTVV.

This clonotype was recorded many times. V usage is TRBV23-1 and J usage is TRBJ2-1; D call uncertain. TRBV23-1 is an ORF; its function is uncertain. Trimming removed 1 base from V and 3 bases from J, with 7 bases in between. The CDR3 contains 14 residues. CDR3 residues: CASSQFEVYNEQFF. In DNA, the CDR3 is TGCGCCAGCAGTCAATTCGAGGTCTACAATGAGCAGTTCTTC.

J is TRBJ2-5 and V is TRBV5-1, with D perhaps being TRBD1 or TRBD2 (6 bases each). Germline V gene sequence: CDR1 SGHRS, CDR2 YFSETQ. The CDR3 spans 15 residues. Trimming pared 1 base from V and 2 bases from J, leaving 12 bases between. As DNA, the CDR3 is TGCGCCAGCAGCTTGTGGGGGGCGTCGCAAGAGACCCAGTACTTC. Amino acid sequence: CASSLWGASQETQYF.

The chain carries TRBV6-5 and TRBJ1-6, with 8 bases lining up with TRBD1. Looked up from germline, CDR1 is MNHEY and CDR2 is SVGAGI. There are 15 residues in the CDR3. J gave up 3 bases and V 5 bases, and 3 bases lay outside the gene matches. The CDR3 protein is CASSQDRVYNSPLHF. CDR3 nucleotides: TGTGCCAGCAGTCAGGACAGGGTCTATAATTCACCCCTCCACTTT.

This clonotype was detected a few times. The V call is TRBV20-1, the J call TRBJ1-6; TRBD1 agrees at 7 bases. Germline-derived CDR1 and CDR2 are DFQATT and SNEGSKA (reference sequence). The CDR3 is 14 amino acids. V dropped 0 bases and J dropped 10; count of bases not matched to a gene: 6. The CDR3 reads CSARDPTGASPLHF. CDR3 sequence (DNA): TGCAGTGCTAGAGATCCCACAGGGGCCTCACCCCTCCACTTT.

This clonotype has only a few counts. V gene TRBV7-2 combines with J gene TRBJ1-2; D not resolved. The CDR3 has 14 amino acids. Germline CDR1 SGHTA, CDR2 FQGNSA. V lost 5 bases to trimming and J lost 8 bases, with 18 bases between them. CDR3 in DNA: TGTGCCAGCAGCCTCCTGGAGGGATCTAAAGGCTACACCTTC. Its translation is CASSLLEGSKGYTF.

There are a few counts of this clonotype. A read error may produce the germline difference seen at one junction end. The chain has TRBV20-1 and TRBJ1-2; D unresolved. The CDR3 totals 11 residues. CDR1 is DFQATT and CDR2 is SNEGSKA in the germline V gene (reference sequence). CDR3 in DNA: TGCAGTGCAAGAGACACCTATGGCTACACCTTC. It codes for CSARDTYGYTF.

The V call is TRBV5-1, the J call TRBJ2-1; D is undetermined. The CDR3 runs to 16 residues. V lost 0 bases and J lost 1, with 11 bases in between. Germline CDR1 SGHRS, CDR2 YFSETQ. CDR3 nucleotide sequence: TGCGCCAGCAGCTTGGCAGCGAGGTGGTCCTACAATGAGCAGTTCTTC. It specifies CASSLAARWSYNEQFF.

The chain employs TRBV3-1 and TRBJ1-1; D ambiguous. V shed 3 bases and J shed 11 bases, with 22 bases lying between them. The V gene's germline CDR1 is LGHDT and CDR2 YNNKEL (reference sequence). This CDR3 contains 15 residues. The CDR3 nucleotides read TGTGCCAGCAGCCAGGGGAACCCTAGTTCGGACCGGGCTTTCTTT. It translates to CASSQGNPSSDRAFF.

The V and J genes are TRBV4-1 and TRBJ2-1; D is perhaps TRBD1 or TRBD2 (5 bases each). The germline V and J ends were trimmed by 4 bases and 3 bases, with 16 bases remaining between them. The V gene's germline CDR1 is MGHRA and CDR2 YSYEKL. The CDR3 length is 16 residues. The DNA of the CDR3 is TGCGCCAGCAGCCGCGGACTGACAGCCAACTACAATGAGCAGTTCTTC. Translation: CASSRGLTANYNEQFF.